This T cell receptor (beta chain) appears in the sequencing data of a study of technical replicates of blood from a few donors (dated by TCRdb to 2016 to 2017). The library relied on the immunoSEQ multiplex PCR assay. TCRdb obtained this table from immuneACCESS and retained in-frame rearrangements with V and J assigned. These tables miss some clones; where compared with another copy, unresolved V genes account for less than half of the shortfall, and the remainder is unexplained. The sample includes 85,000 to 100,000 clones, with around 95% observed a single time. Approximately 0.25% of the sample is taken by the ten largest. The V end gives up 5 bases and the J end 5 bases, leaving 6 bases in the junction not matched to a gene. Including the terminal cysteine and phenylalanine, the CDR3 comprises 14 residues. The read is trimmed to its CDR3 DNA, 42 bases read in frame from base 1. Per the germline V gene, MDHEN is the CDR1 and SYDVKM is the CDR2.

A remark on this clone: Its binding antigen is unknown. Per-base qualities were not stored, and no clone one base away is much larger.

The chain was built from TRBV28 and TRBJ1-1; TRBD1 lines up with 9 middle nucleotides. The TCR sequence derives from a human donor in good health. Sequencing input: T cells isolated from PBMCs. The nucleotide sequence is TGTGCCAGCAGTACCACAGGGGGCTCTACTGAAGCTTTCTTT. Its translation reads: CASSTTGGSTEAFF. The full variable domain, with segments outside the CDR3 supplied by the reference TRBV28 and TRBJ1-1 proteins, appears as DVKVTQSSRYLVKRTGEKVFLECVQDMDHENMFWYRQDPGLGLRLIYFSYDVKMKEKGDIPEGYSVSREKKERFSLILESASTNQTSMYLCASSTTGGSTEAFFGQGTRLTVV.